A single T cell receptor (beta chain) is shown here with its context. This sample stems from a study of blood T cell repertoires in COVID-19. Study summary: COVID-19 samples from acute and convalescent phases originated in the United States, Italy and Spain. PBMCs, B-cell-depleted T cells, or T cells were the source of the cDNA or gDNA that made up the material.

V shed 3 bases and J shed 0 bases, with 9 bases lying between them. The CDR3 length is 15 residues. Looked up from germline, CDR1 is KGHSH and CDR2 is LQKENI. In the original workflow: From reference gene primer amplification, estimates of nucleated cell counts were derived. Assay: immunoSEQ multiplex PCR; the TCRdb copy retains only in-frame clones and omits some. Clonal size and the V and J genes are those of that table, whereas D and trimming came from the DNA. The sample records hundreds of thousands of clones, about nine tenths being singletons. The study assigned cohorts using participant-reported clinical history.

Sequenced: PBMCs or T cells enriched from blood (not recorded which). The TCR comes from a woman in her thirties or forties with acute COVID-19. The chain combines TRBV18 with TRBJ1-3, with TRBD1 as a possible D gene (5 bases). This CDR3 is CASSPPGLSGNTIYF. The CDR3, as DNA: TGTGCCAGCTCACCCCCGGGACTCTCTGGAAACACCATATATTTT.